The present T cell receptor beta chain was sequenced within a study of T-cell memory formation after mild COVID-19 (dated by TCRdb to the early 2020s). Turning to the overall study: Most TCR sequence clusters were specific to one of the two donors. In two donors, T-cell clones that expanded and contracted after mild COVID-19 were followed by sequencing TCRalpha and TCRbeta repertoires longitudinally. The cohort comprised two young, previously healthy adult volunteers, one female and one male. Broader findings and caveats from the paper: SARS-CoV-2 specificity was not confirmed for the second-wave clones peaking on day 37. The study included only a couple of mild cases, and larger cohorts that include severe cases with pre-infection samples were judged to be necessary. Clones contracting from day 15 to 85 had balanced CD4/CD8 phenotypes, while a second wave expanding from day 15 to 37 was biased towards CD4+. Contracting CD4+ clones appeared mostly in the CM and EM memory subsets, whereas CD8+ clones were enriched in EMRA. Some responding clones were detected in pre-infection memory, suggesting pre-existing cross-reactive memory T cells joined the SARS-CoV-2 response.

The sample holds a few counts of this clonotype. This receptor's antigen is unknown. No much larger clone is present one base from it, and per-base qualities are unavailable. Ficoll-Paque density gradient centrifugation was used to isolate PBMCs. For sequencing, an Illumina NovaSeq 6000 was employed. Using 5'RACE with constant-segment primers, TCRalpha and TCRbeta cDNA libraries were constructed, with sample barcodes and unique molecular identifiers added in the process. Trizol reagent was used to extract RNA from every sample. Libraries were amplified in two PCR steps, with a second sample barcode and Illumina TruSeq adapters added in the second step. Sequencing of libraries was performed on an Illumina NovaSeq with 2 x 150 bp paired-end reads. From the authors' description of their analysis: Reads were demultiplexed and collapsed into UMI-guided consensus sequences with migec v1.2.7. Using mixcr v2.1.11, UMI consensuses were aligned to TRA and TRB V and J templates and then assembled into clonotypes. Clonotypes were classified as expanded or contracted when called significant by both edgeR and NoisET, with noise models trained on biological replicates. edgeR calls used a false discovery rate-adjusted p below 0.01 and a log2 fold-change threshold of 1. As an exploratory analysis of dynamics, max-normalized trajectories of the 1000 most abundant clonotypes were examined by PCA with hierarchical clustering. Each responding clone was given a CD4 or CD8 phenotype based on the CD4+ and CD8+ repertoires, which had been sequenced separately. TCRdb's own reprocessing of the public reads used fastp at Q25 and MiXCR and kept productive beta chains. Each CDR3 protein gets just one entry, which takes the most common genes and DNA from the rows behind it. TCRdb, not the original authors, processed these V and J calls. The sample table records some 450,000 distinct CDR3 sequences; under 20% of these occur just once. The top ten hold around a fifth of the sample.

From V the trimming removes 0 bases and from J it removes 2 bases, while the gene matches leave 4 bases of the junction unaccounted for. From the germline V gene, CDR1 is MNHEY and CDR2 is SVGAGI. The CDR3 spans 17 residues, from the cysteine through the phenylalanine. The kept DNA is CDR3 alone, 51 bases in frame from the first base. Input material: PBMCs or a T cell subset sorted from them (not recorded which). This receptor was identified in a man aged 18 to 29 who had mild COVID-19 (a few samples of this study predate the infection). The sample titles of this study are shuffled in the database, so cell type and time point are left out; the donor was told from shared clones. Rearrangement joined TRBV6-5 to TRBJ2-3; 11 bases in the middle match TRBD2. The nucleotide sequence is given as TGTGCCAGCAGTTACTCCGCTAGCGGGGGGCCCACAGATACGCAGTATTTT. Its amino acids are CASSYSASGGPTDTQYF.